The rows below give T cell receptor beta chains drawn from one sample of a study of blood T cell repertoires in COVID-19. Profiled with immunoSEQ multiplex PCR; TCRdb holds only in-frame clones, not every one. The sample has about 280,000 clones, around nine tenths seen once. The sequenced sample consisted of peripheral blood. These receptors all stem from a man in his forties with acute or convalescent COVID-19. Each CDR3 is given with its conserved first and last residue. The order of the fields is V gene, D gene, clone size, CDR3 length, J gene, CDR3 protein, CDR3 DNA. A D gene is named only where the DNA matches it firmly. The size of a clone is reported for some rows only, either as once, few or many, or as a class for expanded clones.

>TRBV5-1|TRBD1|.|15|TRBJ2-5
CASSFIDRGRETQYF
TGCGCCAGCAGCTTTATCGACAGGGGCAGGGAGACCCAGTACTTC
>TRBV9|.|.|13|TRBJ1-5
CASSENYYQPQHF
TGTGCCAGCAGCGAGAACTATTATCAGCCCCAGCATTTT
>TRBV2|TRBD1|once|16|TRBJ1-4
CASSEAGTGIQEKLFF
TGTGCCAGCAGTGAAGCGGGGACAGGAATACAAGAAAAACTGTTTTTT
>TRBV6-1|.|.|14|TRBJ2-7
CASSEATLLYEQYF
TGTGCCAGCAGTGAAGCTACCCTACTCTACGAGCAGTACTTC
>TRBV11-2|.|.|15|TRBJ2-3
CASSFGGAGTDTQYF
TGTGCCAGCAGCTTTGGGGGGGCCGGCACAGATACGCAGTATTTT
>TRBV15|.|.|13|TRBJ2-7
CATSTGTRHEQYF
TGTGCCACCAGCACGGGTACCCGCCACGAGCAGTACTTC
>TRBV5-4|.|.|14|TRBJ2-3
CASSSPPAGDTQYF
TGTGCCAGCAGCTCGCCCCCAGCGGGAGATACGCAGTATTTT
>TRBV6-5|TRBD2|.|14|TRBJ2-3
CASRGTSGRDTQYF
TGTGCCAGCAGGGGGACTAGCGGGAGGGATACGCAGTATTTT
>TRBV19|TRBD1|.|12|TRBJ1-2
CASSPGGGGYTF
TGTGCCAGTAGTCCAGGGGGCGGAGGCTACACCTTC
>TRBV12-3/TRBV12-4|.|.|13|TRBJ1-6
CASSSNQGLPLHF
TGTGCCAGCAGCTCCAACCAGGGGCTACCCCTCCACTTT
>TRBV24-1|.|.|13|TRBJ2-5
CATSEEGRETQYF
TGTGCCACCAGTGAGGAGGGAAGGGAGACCCAGTACTTC
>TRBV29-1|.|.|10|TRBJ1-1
CSVDRQRAFF
TGCAGCGTTGATAGGCAGCGAGCTTTCTTT
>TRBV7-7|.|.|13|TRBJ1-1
CASSLNTNTEAFF
TGTGCCAGCAGCTTAAACACGAACACTGAAGCTTTCTTT
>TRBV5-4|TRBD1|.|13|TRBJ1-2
CASGEGQEEGYTF
TGTGCCAGCGGCGAGGGACAGGAAGAGGGCTACACCTTC
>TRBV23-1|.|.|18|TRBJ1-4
CASSQPLSVGRGGEKLFF
TGCGCCAGCAGTCAACCCCTTTCCGTAGGGAGGGGGGGTGAAAAACTGTTTTTT
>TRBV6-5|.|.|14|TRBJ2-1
CASRTGSPYNEQFF
TGTGCCAGCAGAACAGGGTCCCCATACAATGAGCAGTTCTTC
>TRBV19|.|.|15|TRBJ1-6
CASSTLTGLNSPLHF
TGTGCCAGTAGTACGCTGACAGGCCTGAATTCACCCCTCCACTTT
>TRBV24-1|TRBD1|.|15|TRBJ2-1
CATGQAGQGDNEQFF
TGTGCCACCGGACAGGCGGGACAGGGAGATAATGAGCAGTTCTTC
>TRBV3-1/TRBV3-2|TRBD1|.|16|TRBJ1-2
CASRGTRDRVTGGYTF
TGTGCCAGCAGGGGTACCAGGGACAGGGTAACCGGTGGCTACACCTTC
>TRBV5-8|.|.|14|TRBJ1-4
CASSLRGQVPRLFF
TGTGCCAGCAGCTTGAGAGGGCAGGTCCCCCGGCTGTTTTTT
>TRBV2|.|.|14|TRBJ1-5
CASSQTLSNQPQHF
TGTGCCAGCAGTCAGACACTTAGCAATCAGCCCCAGCATTTT
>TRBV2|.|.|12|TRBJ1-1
CASTGRGTEAFF
TGTGCCAGCACTGGAAGGGGGACTGAAGCTTTCTTT
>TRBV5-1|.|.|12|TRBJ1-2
CASSFLAGGYTF
TGCGCCAGCAGCTTCTTGGCGGGAGGCTACACCTTC
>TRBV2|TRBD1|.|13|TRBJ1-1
CASSEQGVTEAFF
TGTGCCAGCAGTGAACAGGGGGTCACTGAAGCTTTCTTT
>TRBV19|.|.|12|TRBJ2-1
CASSRVYNEQFF
TGTGCCAGCTCCAGGGTTTACAATGAGCAGTTCTTC
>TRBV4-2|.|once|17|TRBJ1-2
CASSQDRLGSGGKGYTF
TGTGCCAGCAGCCAAGATCGACTAGGAAGCGGAGGGAAGGGCTACACCTTC
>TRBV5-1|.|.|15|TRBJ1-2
CASSIFPRGSYGYTF
TGCGCCAGCAGCATATTCCCCAGGGGTAGCTATGGCTACACCTTC
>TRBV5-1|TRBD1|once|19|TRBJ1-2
CASSLGLYRTGSMVDGYTF
TGCGCCAGCAGCTTGGGCTTATACCGGACAGGGAGCATGGTCGATGGCTACACCTTC
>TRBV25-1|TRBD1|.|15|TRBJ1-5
CASSVGTGGNQPQHF
TGTGCCAGCAGTGTGGGGACAGGGGGCAATCAGCCCCAGCATTTT
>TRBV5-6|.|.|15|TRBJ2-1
CASSLSRSSYNEQFF
TGTGCCAGCAGCTTGAGCCGGAGCTCCTACAATGAGCAGTTCTTC